This T cell receptor beta chain was captured in a study of technical replicates of blood from several donors. This CDR3 has 16 amino acids. Germline CDR1 reads SQVTM; CDR2 reads ANQGSEA. Trimming removed 4 bases from V and 0 bases from J, with 18 bases in between. TCRdb's copy holds only in-frame clones and misses some; the assay was immunoSEQ multiplex PCR. The repertoire holds about 80,000 clones, with nearly 98% as singletons. V usage is TRBV29-1 and J usage is TRBJ1-1; D might be TRBD1 (6 bases). This receptor was obtained from a human donor in good health. The sequenced sample consisted of T cells isolated from PBMCs. The CDR3 DNA reads TGCAGCGTTGGCGAAGGGACAATGGAAGTGAACACTGAAGCTTTCTTT. This codes for CSVGEGTMEVNTEAFF.